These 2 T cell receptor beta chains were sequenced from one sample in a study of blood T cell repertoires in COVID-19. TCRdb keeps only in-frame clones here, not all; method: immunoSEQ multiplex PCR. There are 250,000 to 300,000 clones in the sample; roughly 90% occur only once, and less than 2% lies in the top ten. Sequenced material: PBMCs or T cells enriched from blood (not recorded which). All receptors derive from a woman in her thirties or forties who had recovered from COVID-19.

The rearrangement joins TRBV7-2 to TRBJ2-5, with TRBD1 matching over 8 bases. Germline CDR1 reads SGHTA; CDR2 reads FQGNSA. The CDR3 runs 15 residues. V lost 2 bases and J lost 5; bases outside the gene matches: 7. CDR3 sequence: CASSLRNRGWETQYF. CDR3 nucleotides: TGTGCCAGCAGCTTAAGGAACAGGGGGTGGGAGACCCAGTACTTC.

Here the CDR3 reads CASSLRQKYEQYF. The DNA of the CDR3 is TGTGCCAGCAGCTTGAGACAGAAGTACGAGCAGTACTTC. The chain carries TRBV5-6 and TRBJ2-7, with D possibly TRBD1 on 5 matching bases. Looked up from germline, CDR1 is SGHDT and CDR2 is YYEEEE. V gave up 1 base and J gave up 4 bases, with 9 bases separating them. The CDR3 is made up of 13 amino acids.